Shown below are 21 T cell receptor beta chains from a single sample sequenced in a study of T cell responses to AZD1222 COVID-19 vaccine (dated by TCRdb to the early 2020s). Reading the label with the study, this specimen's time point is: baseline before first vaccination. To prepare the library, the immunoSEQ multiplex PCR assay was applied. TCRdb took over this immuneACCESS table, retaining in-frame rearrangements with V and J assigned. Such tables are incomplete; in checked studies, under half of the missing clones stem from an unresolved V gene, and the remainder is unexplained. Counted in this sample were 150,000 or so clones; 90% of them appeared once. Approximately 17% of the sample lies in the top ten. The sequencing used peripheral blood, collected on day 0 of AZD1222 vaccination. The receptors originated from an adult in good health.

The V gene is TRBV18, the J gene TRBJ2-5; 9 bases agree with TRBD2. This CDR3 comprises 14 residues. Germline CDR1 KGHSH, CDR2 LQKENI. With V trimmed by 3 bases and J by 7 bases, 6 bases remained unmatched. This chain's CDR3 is CASSPLELAGTQYF. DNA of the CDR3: TGTGCCAGCTCACCCCTGGAACTAGCGGGGACCCAGTACTTC.

The CDR3 DNA reads TGTGCCTGGAGTGTGGGGCCTAGGATCTTTGCCCTCACAGATACGCAGTATTTT. This translates into CAWSVGPRIFALTDTQYF. This sequence joins TRBV30 and TRBJ2-3; a weak D match, TRBD1 (5 bases). The CDR3 consists of 18 residues. Trimming stripped 0 bases from V and 2 bases from J, with 21 bases between. Germline V lookup: CDR1 GTSNPN, CDR2 SVGIG (reference sequence).

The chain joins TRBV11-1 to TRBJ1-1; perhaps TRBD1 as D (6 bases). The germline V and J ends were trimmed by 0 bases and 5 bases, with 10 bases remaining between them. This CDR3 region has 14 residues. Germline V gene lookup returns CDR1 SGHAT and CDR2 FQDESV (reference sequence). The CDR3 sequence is CASSLAGAGTEAFF. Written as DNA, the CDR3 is TGTGCCAGCAGCTTAGCGGGGGCAGGGACTGAAGCTTTCTTT.

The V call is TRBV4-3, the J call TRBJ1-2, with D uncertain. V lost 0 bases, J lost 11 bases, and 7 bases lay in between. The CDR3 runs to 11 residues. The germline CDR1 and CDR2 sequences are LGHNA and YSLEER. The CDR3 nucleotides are TGCGCCAGCAGCCAAGATATCCCTTACACCTTC. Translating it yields CASSQDIPYTF.

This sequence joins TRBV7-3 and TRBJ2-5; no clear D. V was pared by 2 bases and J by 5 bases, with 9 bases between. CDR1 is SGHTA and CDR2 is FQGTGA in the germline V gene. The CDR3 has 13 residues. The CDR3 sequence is CASSLFGRETQYF. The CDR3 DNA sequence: TGTGCCAGCAGCTTATTTGGGCGGGAGACCCAGTACTTC.

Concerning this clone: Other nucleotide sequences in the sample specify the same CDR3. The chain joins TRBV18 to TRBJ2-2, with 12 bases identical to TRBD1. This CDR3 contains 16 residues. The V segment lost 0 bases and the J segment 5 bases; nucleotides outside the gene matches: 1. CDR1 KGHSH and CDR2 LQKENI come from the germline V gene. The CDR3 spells CASSPPGQGATGELFF. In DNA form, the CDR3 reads TGTGCCAGCTCACCACCGGGACAGGGGGCTACCGGGGAGCTGTTTTTT. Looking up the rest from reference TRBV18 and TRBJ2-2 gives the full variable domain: NAGVMQNPRHLVRRRGQEARLRCSPMKGHSHVYWYRQLPEEGLKFMVYLQKENIIDESGMPKERFSAEFPKEGPSILRIQQVVRGDSAAYFCASSPPGQGATGELFFGEGSRLTVL.

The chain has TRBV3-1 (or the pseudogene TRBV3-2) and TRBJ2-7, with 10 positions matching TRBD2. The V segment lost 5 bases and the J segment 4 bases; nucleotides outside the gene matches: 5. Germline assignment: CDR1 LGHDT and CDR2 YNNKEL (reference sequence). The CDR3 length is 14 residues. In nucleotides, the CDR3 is TGTGCCAGCAGCTGGGGACTAGCGACTTACGAGCAGTACTTC. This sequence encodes CASSWGLATYEQYF.

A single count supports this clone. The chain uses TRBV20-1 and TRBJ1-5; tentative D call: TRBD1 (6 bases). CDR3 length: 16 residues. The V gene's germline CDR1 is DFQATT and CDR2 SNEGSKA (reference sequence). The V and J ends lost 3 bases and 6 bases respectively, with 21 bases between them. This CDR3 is CSASEARGIIGQPQHF. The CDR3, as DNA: TGCAGTGCTAGTGAGGCCAGGGGAATTATCGGTCAGCCCCAGCATTTT.

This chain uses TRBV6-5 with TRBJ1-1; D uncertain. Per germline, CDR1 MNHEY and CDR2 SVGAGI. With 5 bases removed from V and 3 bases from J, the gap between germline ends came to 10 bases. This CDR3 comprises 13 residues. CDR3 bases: TGTGCCAGCAGTACCAATATGGACACTGAAGCTTTCTTT. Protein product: CASSTNMDTEAFF.

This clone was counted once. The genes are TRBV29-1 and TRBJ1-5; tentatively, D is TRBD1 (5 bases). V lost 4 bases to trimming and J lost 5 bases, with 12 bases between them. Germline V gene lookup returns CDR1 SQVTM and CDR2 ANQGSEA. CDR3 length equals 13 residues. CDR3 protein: CSVAQGTHQPQHF. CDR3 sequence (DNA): TGCAGCGTTGCGCAGGGTACCCATCAGCCCCAGCATTTT.

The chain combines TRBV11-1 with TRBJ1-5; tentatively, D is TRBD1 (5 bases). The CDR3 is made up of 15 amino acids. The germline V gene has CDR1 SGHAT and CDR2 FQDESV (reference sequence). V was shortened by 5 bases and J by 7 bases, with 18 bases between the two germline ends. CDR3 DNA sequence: TGTGCCAGCAGCCCGGACTTAGGGGAAGGACAGCCCCAGCATTTT. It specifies CASSPDLGEGQPQHF.

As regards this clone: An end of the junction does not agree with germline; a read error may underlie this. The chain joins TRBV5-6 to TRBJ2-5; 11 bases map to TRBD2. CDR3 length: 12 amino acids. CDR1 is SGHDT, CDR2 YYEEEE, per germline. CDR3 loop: CASSYLAGGLHF. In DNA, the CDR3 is TGTGCCAGCAGCTACTTAGCGGGGGGGCTCCACTTC.

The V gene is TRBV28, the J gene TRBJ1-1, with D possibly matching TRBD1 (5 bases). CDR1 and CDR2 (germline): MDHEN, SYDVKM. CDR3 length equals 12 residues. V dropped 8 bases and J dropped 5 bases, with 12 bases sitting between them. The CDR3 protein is CASGRVVTEAFF. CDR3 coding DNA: TGTGCCAGCGGCAGGGTTGTAACTGAAGCTTTCTTT.

The CDR3 sequence is CASSVKLGTAVSYEQYF. The CDR3 DNA follows: TGTGCCAGCAGCGTCAAACTTGGGACAGCAGTCTCCTACGAGCAGTACTTC. V is TRBV11-3 and J is TRBJ2-7, with 7 bases that match TRBD1. V lost 5 bases and J lost 0; bases outside the gene matches: 13. Germline-derived CDR1 and CDR2 are SGHNT and YENEEA. CDR3 length: 17 residues. Supplemented by reference TRBV11-3 and TRBJ2-7, the full variable domain reads EAGVVQSPRYKIIEKKQPVAFWCNPISGHNTLYWYLQNLGQGPELLIRYENEEAVDDSQLPKDRFSAERLKGVDSTLKIQPAELGDSAVYLCASSVKLGTAVSYEQYFGPGTRLTVT.

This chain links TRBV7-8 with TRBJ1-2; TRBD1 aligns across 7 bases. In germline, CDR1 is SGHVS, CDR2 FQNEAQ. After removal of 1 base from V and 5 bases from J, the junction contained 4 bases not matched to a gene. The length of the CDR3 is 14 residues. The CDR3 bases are TGTGCCAGCAGCTTAGGCAGGGGGGGATATGGCTACACCTTC. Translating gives CASSLGRGGYGYTF.

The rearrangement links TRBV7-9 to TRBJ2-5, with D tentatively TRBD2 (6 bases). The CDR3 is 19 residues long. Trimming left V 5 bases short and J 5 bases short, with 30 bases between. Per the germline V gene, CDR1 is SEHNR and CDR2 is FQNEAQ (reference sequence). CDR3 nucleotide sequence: TGTGCCAGCAGCCCACTGAAGGGGCGGCAGGGCGGGACGAGTGAGACCCAGTACTTC. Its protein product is CASSPLKGRQGGTSETQYF.

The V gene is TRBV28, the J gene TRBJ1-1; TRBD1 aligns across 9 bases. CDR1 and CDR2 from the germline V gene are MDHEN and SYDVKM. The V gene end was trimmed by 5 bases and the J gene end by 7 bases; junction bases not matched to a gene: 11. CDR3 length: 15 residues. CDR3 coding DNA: TGTGCCAGCAGTCCCAGTGGTGGACAGGGGTTTGAAGCTTTCTTT. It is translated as CASSPSGGQGFEAFF.

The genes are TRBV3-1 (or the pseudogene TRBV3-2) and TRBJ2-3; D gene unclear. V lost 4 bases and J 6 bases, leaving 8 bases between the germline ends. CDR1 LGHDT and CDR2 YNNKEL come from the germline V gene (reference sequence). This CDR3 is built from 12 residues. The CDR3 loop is CASSPTMDTQYF. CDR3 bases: TGTGCCAGCAGCCCCACAATGGATACGCAGTATTTT.

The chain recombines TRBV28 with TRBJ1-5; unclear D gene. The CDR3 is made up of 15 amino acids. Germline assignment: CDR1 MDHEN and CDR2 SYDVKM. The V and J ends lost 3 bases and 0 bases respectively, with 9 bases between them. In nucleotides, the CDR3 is TGTGCCAGCAGTTTGGGTAGACATAGCAATCAGCCCCAGCATTTT. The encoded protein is CASSLGRHSNQPQHF.

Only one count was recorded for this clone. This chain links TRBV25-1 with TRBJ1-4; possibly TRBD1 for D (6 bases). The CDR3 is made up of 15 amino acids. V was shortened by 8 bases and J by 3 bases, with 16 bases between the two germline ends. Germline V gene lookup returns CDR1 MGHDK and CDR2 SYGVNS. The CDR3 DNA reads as TGTGCCAGCGCAGGACACAGGGTGTCTAATGAAAAACTGTTTTTT. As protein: CASAGHRVSNEKLFF.

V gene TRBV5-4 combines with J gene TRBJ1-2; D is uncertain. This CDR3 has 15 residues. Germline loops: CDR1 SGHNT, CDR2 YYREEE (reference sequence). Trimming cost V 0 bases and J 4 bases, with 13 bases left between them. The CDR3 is CASSLAWGEAYGYTF. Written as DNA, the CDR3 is TGTGCCAGCAGCTTGGCCTGGGGTGAGGCCTATGGCTACACCTTC.